This T cell receptor beta chain comes out of a study of blood T cell repertoires in COVID-19. The overall study: COVID-19 samples collected from the United States, Italy and Spain covered acute and convalescent phases. Sources were T cells, B-cell-depleted T cells, or PBMCs; the material itself was cDNA or gDNA.

Per the authors' pipeline: Scientists estimated how many nucleated cells there were by amplifying reference gene primers. Profiled with immunoSEQ multiplex PCR; TCRdb holds only in-frame clones, not every one. The DNA was the basis for D and trimming; V, J and clone size are from that table. The data contain 180,000 or so clones, 65% to 90% of them singletons. Germline CDR1 MGHRA, CDR2 YSYEKL. The CDR3 is made up of 14 amino acids. V trimming: 0 bases; J trimming: 2 bases; junction bases outside the gene matches: 1. The V gene is TRBV4-1, the J gene TRBJ2-7; TRBD2 agrees at 7 bases. The source is a man in his sixties with acute or convalescent COVID-19. Sequenced: peripheral blood. DNA of the CDR3: TGCGCCAGCAGCCAAGATGGGAGGGCCTACGAGCAGTACTTC. This codes for CASSQDGRAYEQYF.